The 28 T cell receptor beta chains listed next were all sequenced from one sample in a study of blood T cell repertoires in COVID-19. Repertoires were generated with immunoSEQ multiplex PCR, while TCRdb's copy carries only in-frame clones and drops some. The repertoire includes a few hundred thousand clones, around 89% of them detected once, and 0.7% to 0.9% sits in the top ten. The sample taken for sequencing was peripheral blood. These receptors were collected from a man aged 25-40 years with acute or convalescent COVID-19.

The rearrangement joins TRBV6-2 or TRBV6-3 to TRBJ1-2; 7 nucleotides agree with TRBD1. CDR1 and CDR2 from the germline V gene are MNHEY and SVGEGT. Trimming at V came to 5 bases and at J to 4 bases, leaving 10 bases not matched to a gene. The CDR3 is made up of 15 amino acids. CDR3: CASSRDSTQTYGYTF. The CDR3 nucleotides are TGTGCCAGCAGTAGGGACAGTACCCAGACCTATGGCTACACCTTC.

The chain uses TRBV19 and TRBJ1-2; D is ambiguous. The V gene lost 4 bases and the J gene lost 6 bases, with 15 bases spanning the gap. Per germline, CDR1 LNHDA and CDR2 SQIVND (reference sequence). CDR3 length equals 14 residues. The CDR3 reads CASSRTFQYDGYTF. CDR3 DNA sequence: TGTGCCAGTAGTAGAACCTTCCAGTACGATGGCTACACCTTC.

This clone was observed a few times. The chain uses TRBV5-1 and TRBJ2-1; 12 nucleotides agree with TRBD1. J lost 0 bases, V lost 4 bases, and 8 bases had no gene match. The CDR3 consists of 18 residues. From germline, CDR1 is SGHRS and CDR2 YFSETQ. The CDR3 nucleotides read TGCGCCAGCAGCATCGGGACAGGGGGCGCAGGCTCCTACAATGAGCAGTTCTTC. Translated: CASSIGTGGAGSYNEQFF.

This chain uses TRBV25-1 with TRBJ1-2; 9 bases fit TRBD1. Trimming removed 4 bases from V and 6 bases from J; junction bases left unmatched: 12. This CDR3 is built from 16 residues. Per germline, CDR1 MGHDK and CDR2 SYGVNS. The CDR3 bases are TGTGCCAGCAGTGCCCGAGCCGGGACAGGGCAAGATGGCTACACCTTC. Residues: CASSARAGTGQDGYTF.

J is TRBJ2-1 and V is TRBV7-9; 7 bases are a match to TRBD2. Germline assignment: CDR1 SEHNR and CDR2 FQNEAQ (reference sequence). The CDR3 has 15 residues. Trimming cost V 4 bases and J 9 bases; bases outside gene matches: 12. CDR3 region: CASSYGLGVEVEQFF. The CDR3 nucleotides are TGTGCCAGCAGCTATGGACTAGGAGTGGAAGTTGAGCAGTTCTTC.

The V call is TRBV6-2 or TRBV6-3, the J call TRBJ2-1; possibly TRBD2 for D (5 bases). V dropped 0 bases and J dropped 12 bases, with 15 bases sitting between them. Germline-derived CDR1 and CDR2 are MNHEY and SVGEGT. CDR3 length: 14 residues. In DNA, the CDR3 is TGTGCCAGCAGTTACTCGAAGTATGAGGGAAGGCAGTTCTTC. The encoded protein is CASSYSKYEGRQFF.

CDR3 nucleotide sequence: TGCGCCAGCAGCATCGGGACTAGCGGAGTCACAGATACGCAGTATTTT. Its translation is CASSIGTSGVTDTQYF. The V and J genes are TRBV5-1 and TRBJ2-3; 11 nucleotides match TRBD2. The germline CDR1 and CDR2 sequences are SGHRS and YFSETQ. V trimming: 4 bases; J trimming: 2 bases; junction bases outside the gene matches: 6. The CDR3 loop spans 16 amino acids.

This clone has only one observation. The V and J genes are TRBV16 and TRBJ1-3; D not certain. Per germline, CDR1 KGHSY and CDR2 FQNENV. The V end was cut by 4 bases, the J end by 2 bases, with 12 bases between. This CDR3 is built from 15 residues. CDR3 residues: CASSRARVAGNTIYF. For the CDR3, the DNA is TGTGCCAGCAGCCGCGCCCGGGTGGCTGGAAACACCATATATTTT. The full variable domain, with the rest looked up from reference TRBV16 and TRBJ1-3, is GEEVAQTPKHLVRGEGQKAKLYCAPIKGHSYVFWYQQVLKNEFKFLISFQNENVFDETGMPKERFSAKCLPNSPCSLEIQATKLEDSAVYFCASSRARVAGNTIYFGEGSWLTVV.

CDR3 region: CASSPDSFTEAFF. The CDR3 DNA is TGTGCCAGCAGCCCAGACAGCTTCACTGAAGCTTTCTTT. The chain has TRBV11-2 and TRBJ1-1, with TRBD1 as a possible D gene (5 bases). There are 13 residues in the CDR3. The germline V and J ends were trimmed by 5 bases and 4 bases, with 11 bases remaining between them. Germline values: CDR1 SGHAT, CDR2 FQNNGV. The variable domain in full, with the rest retrieved from reference TRBV11-2 and TRBJ1-1, is EAGVAQSPRYKIIEKRQSVAFWCNPISGHATLYWYQQILGQGPKLLIQFQNNGVVDDSQLPKDRFSAERLKGVDSTLKIQPAKLEDSAVYLCASSPDSFTEAFFGQGTRLTVV.

The rearrangement uses TRBV18 and TRBJ1-1, with 7 bases matching TRBD1. Trimming at V came to 4 bases and at J to 0 bases, leaving 5 bases not matched to a gene. Germline CDR1 is KGHSH and CDR2 is LQKENI. The CDR3 totals 15 residues. The CDR3 DNA follows: TGTGCCAGCTCACACTCGACAGGGCTGAACACTGAAGCTTTCTTT. Amino acid sequence: CASSHSTGLNTEAFF.

The chain is built from TRBV27 and TRBJ2-5, with a tentative D call TRBD1 (7 bases). The CDR3 loop spans 15 amino acids. Trimming took off 3 bases at V and 4 bases at J, with 15 bases between the two ends. CDR1 and CDR2 (germline): MNHEY, SMNVEV (reference sequence). CDR3 amino acids: CASSLEQGRLETQYF. The CDR3 bases are TGTGCCAGCAGTTTGGAACAGGGGAGGTTAGAGACCCAGTACTTC.

This chain links TRBV7-8 with TRBJ1-1, with a possible D match to TRBD1 (6 bases). This CDR3 is built from 15 residues. V was trimmed by 2 bases and J by 0 bases, leaving 10 bases between them. Per germline, CDR1 SGHVS and CDR2 FQNEAQ. For the CDR3, the DNA is TGTGCCAGCAGCTTAAACGGACAGTTGAACACTGAAGCTTTCTTT. This encodes CASSLNGQLNTEAFF.

This chain connects TRBV6-5 to TRBJ2-1; unclear D gene. Looked up from germline, CDR1 is MNHEY and CDR2 is SVGAGI. The CDR3 contains 14 residues. V was clipped by 2 bases and J by 2 bases, with 7 bases between them. CDR3 in DNA: TGTGCCAGCAGTTACAGGCTAGCCTACAATGAGCAGTTCTTC. Translating it yields CASSYRLAYNEQFF.

The chain couples TRBV11-2 to TRBJ1-5, with a possible D match to TRBD1 (5 bases). The germline CDR1 and CDR2 sequences are SGHAT and FQNNGV. V was trimmed by 5 bases and J by 2 bases, leaving 13 bases between them. The CDR3 runs to 15 residues. CDR3 nucleotide sequence: TGTGCCAGCAGCAAGGGAGGGGATGGCAATCAGCCCCAGCATTTT. It encodes CASSKGGDGNQPQHF.

Comment on this clone: This CDR3 is also generated by other DNA sequences in the sample. J is TRBJ2-7 and V is TRBV18, with D possibly matching TRBD2 (6 bases). CDR1 and CDR2 from the germline V gene are KGHSH and LQKENI. The V end lost 3 bases, the J end lost 1 base, and 7 bases lay between the germline ends. The CDR3 spans 13 residues. CDR3 loop: CASSPGLSYEQYF. CDR3 DNA sequence: TGTGCCAGCTCACCGGGACTTTCCTACGAGCAGTACTTC.

The V call is TRBV7-9, the J call TRBJ1-1; D perhaps matches TRBD1 (5 bases). Per the germline V gene, CDR1 is SEHNR and CDR2 is FQNEAQ (reference sequence). The CDR3 contains 14 residues. With 5 bases removed from V and 1 base from J, the gap between germline ends came to 11 bases. CDR3 DNA sequence: TGTGCCAGCAGCCCACAGGATGGGAACACTGAAGCTTTCTTT. Translating gives CASSPQDGNTEAFF.

The rearrangement links TRBV5-1 to TRBJ1-4; TRBD1 matches at 8 bases. The J segment lost 11 bases and the V segment lost 4 bases, leaving 7 bases of the junction unmatched. Germline assignment: CDR1 SGHRS and CDR2 YFSETQ. The CDR3 has 13 amino acids. CDR3 loop: CASSPRQGTKLFF. The CDR3 DNA follows: TGCGCCAGCAGCCCCCGACAGGGGACGAAACTGTTTTTT. Full variable domain (rest looked up from reference TRBV5-1 and TRBJ1-4): KAGVTQTPRYLIKTRGQQVTLSCSPISGHRSVSWYQQTPGQGLQFLFEYFSETQRNKGNFPGRFSGRQFSNSRSEMNVSTLELGDSALYLCASSPRQGTKLFFGSGTQLSVL.

The chain uses TRBV5-5 and TRBJ1-6, with D unresolved. The length of the CDR3 is 14 residues. Germline V gene lookup returns CDR1 SGHKS and CDR2 YYEKEE (reference sequence). V shed 0 bases and J shed 7 bases, with 8 bases lying between them. CDR3: CASSLGTLNSPLHF. The CDR3 nucleotides read TGTGCCAGCAGCTTGGGAACATTGAATTCACCCCTCCACTTT.

For this clone: Other DNA sequences in this specimen translate into the identical CDR3. This sequence joins TRBV19 and TRBJ2-1, with 7 positions matching TRBD2. J gave up 3 bases and V 5 bases, and 1 base lay outside the gene matches. The CDR3 spans 13 residues. CDR1 and CDR2 from the germline V gene are LNHDA and SQIVND (reference sequence). The CDR3 coding sequence is TGTGCCAGTAGTCCGGGGGGCTACAATGAGCAGTTCTTC. Translating it yields CASSPGGYNEQFF.

J is TRBJ1-2 and V is TRBV9, with D unresolved. The germline gives CDR1 SGDLS, CDR2 YYNGEE. The CDR3 contains 16 residues. Deletions cut 4 bases from V and 3 bases from J, with 19 bases between. For the CDR3, the DNA is TGTGCCAGCAGCTCTAAGCTGAGTTTCGGGTACTATGGCTACACCTTC. Its translation is CASSSKLSFGYYGYTF. Combining the CDR3 with reference TRBV9 and TRBJ1-2 gives the whole variable domain DSGVTQTPKHLITATGQRVTLRCSPRSGDLSVYWYQQSLDQGLQFLIQYYNGEERAKGNILERFSAQQFPDLHSELNLSSLELGDSALYFCASSSKLSFGYYGYTFGSGTRLTVV.

The V gene is TRBV7-3, the J gene TRBJ1-6, with TRBD1 as a possible D gene (6 bases). The V end was cut by 2 bases, the J end by 6 bases, with 8 bases between. The CDR3 spans 14 residues. Germline lookup yields CDR1 SGHTA and CDR2 FQGTGA. The CDR3 is CASSLQGSNSPLHF. The DNA of the CDR3 is TGTGCCAGCAGCTTACAGGGGTCTAATTCACCCCTCCACTTT.

The rearrangement links TRBV5-1 to TRBJ2-3; 7 positions match TRBD2. With 4 bases clipped from V and 5 bases from J, the junction kept 7 bases outside the gene matches. CDR3 length: 14 residues. CDR1 and CDR2 from the germline V gene are SGHRS and YFSETQ. CDR3 nucleotide sequence: TGCGCCAGCAGCCGGGACGGGGGGAGAGATACGCAGTATTTT. Protein: CASSRDGGRDTQYF.

The chain carries TRBV11-2 and TRBJ2-3; D is possibly TRBD2 (7 bases). The CDR3 loop spans 17 amino acids. Germline CDR1 and CDR2: SGHAT and FQNNGV. Trimming removed 2 bases at V and 2 bases at J, with 17 bases between. CDR3 nucleotides: TGTGCCAGCAGCTTAAGCCGGGGGGCGAGTATCACAGATACGCAGTATTTT. It is translated as CASSLSRGASITDTQYF.

V and J are TRBV25-1 and TRBJ2-7; tentative D call: TRBD2 (5 bases). The CDR3 is 12 amino acids. Germline-derived CDR1 and CDR2 are MGHDK and SYGVNS. Trimming took 3 bases from V and 10 from J, leaving 13 bases between them. The DNA for the CDR3 is TGTGCCAGCAGTGACTTAGGGAGAGTTCAGTACTTC. This gives the protein CASSDLGRVQYF.

This clone was recorded a few times. The rearrangement links TRBV28 to TRBJ1-1; D is ambiguous. Germline assignment: CDR1 MDHEN and CDR2 SYDVKM. Trimming left V 6 bases short and J 1 base short, with 12 bases between. This CDR3 is built from 14 residues. The CDR3 DNA reads as TGTGCCAGCAGCCGGACTCGGAGGAACACTGAAGCTTTCTTT. This encodes CASSRTRRNTEAFF.

This clone was observed a single time. The chain carries TRBV2 and TRBJ1-2; D call uncertain. Germline V gene sequence: CDR1 SNHLY, CDR2 FYNNEI. V gave up 7 bases and J gave up 3 bases, with 12 bases separating them. CDR3 length: 13 amino acids. The CDR3 DNA reads as TGTGCCAGCACTCTAGTGGAAGACTATGGCTACACCTTC. It specifies CASTLVEDYGYTF.

The rearrangement links TRBV13 to TRBJ2-3, with 14 bases aligning to TRBD2. The CDR3 consists of 24 residues. Germline CDR1 is PRHDT and CDR2 is FYEKMQ (reference sequence). Trimming took 3 bases from V and 1 from J; bases not matched to a gene: 24. CDR3: CASSFSPDSTIWTSGRFGTDTQYF. CDR3 bases: TGTGCCAGCAGCTTTAGCCCCGATAGCACAATCTGGACTAGCGGGAGGTTTGGCACAGATACGCAGTATTTT.

The genes are TRBV30 and TRBJ2-7, with unresolved D. CDR1 GTSNPN and CDR2 SVGIG come from the germline V gene (reference sequence). The CDR3 runs 12 residues. Trimming shortened V by 2 bases and J by 3 bases, and 8 bases separated the two germline ends. CDR3 coding DNA: TGTGCCTGGAGTCCCACTCGCTACGAGCAGTACTTC. This encodes CAWSPTRYEQYF.